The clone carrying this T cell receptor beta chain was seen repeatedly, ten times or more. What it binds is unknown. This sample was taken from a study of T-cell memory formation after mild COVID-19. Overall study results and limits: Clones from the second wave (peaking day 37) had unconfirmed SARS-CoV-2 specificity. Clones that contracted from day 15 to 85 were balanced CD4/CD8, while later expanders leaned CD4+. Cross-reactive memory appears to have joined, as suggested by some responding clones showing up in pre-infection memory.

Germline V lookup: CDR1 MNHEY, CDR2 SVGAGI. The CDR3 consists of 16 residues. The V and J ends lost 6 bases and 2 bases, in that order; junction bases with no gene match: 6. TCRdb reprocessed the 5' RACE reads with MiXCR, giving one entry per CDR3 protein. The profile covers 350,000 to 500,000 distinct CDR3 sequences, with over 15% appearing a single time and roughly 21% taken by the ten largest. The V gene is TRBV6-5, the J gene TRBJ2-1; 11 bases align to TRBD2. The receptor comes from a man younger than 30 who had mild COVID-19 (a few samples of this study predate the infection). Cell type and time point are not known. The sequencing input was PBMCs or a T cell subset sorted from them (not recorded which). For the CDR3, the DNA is TGTGCCAGCAGAAAGGGACTAGCGGACGCCTACAATGAGCAGTTCTTC. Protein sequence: CASRKGLADAYNEQFF.